There are many counts of the clone carrying this TCR beta chain. The data originate from a study of CD8 T cells in ankylosing spondylitis. Each TCR beta library was made by quantitative 5'-RACE that incorporated molecular barcodes. TCRdb independently ran MiXCR on the 5' RACE reads; one entry per CDR3 protein. Among about 240,000 distinct CDR3 sequences, around 7.8% were seen once, and the ten largest hold 6.8%. Germline loops: CDR1 LNHDA, CDR2 SQIVND (reference sequence). CDR3 size: 14 residues. V was shortened by 3 bases and J by 3 bases, with 10 bases between the two germline ends. This rearrangement joins TRBV19 to TRBJ2-3; D is unresolved. Source material: blood, either unsorted or a sorted T cell fraction (not recorded which). This TCR was sampled from a male donor with ankylosing spondylitis or in good health (not recorded which). The CDR3 DNA reads as TGTGCCAGTAGTATCTGGATTCTTACAGATACGCAGTATTTT. It translates to CASSIWILTDTQYF.